The 17 T cell receptor beta chains listed next were all sequenced from one sample in a study of shared clonotypes between healthy human individuals. Terminally differentiated effector memory CD45RA+ cells were excluded by CCR7 positive selection of CD45RO-negative cells. The method was immunoSEQ multiplex PCR; TCRdb's version includes in-frame clones alone and lacks a portion of them. Of about 1.9 million clones listed, around 93% are singletons. Source material: naive CD8+ T cells from PBMCs. The receptors come from a man aged 18 to 29 in good health. Some clones in this sample may be carry-over from other donors' samples.

The chain combines TRBV19 with TRBJ2-7; D not certain. Between the trimmed V and J ends, which lost 1 base and 3 bases, there was a span of 7 bases. From germline, CDR1 is LNHDA and CDR2 SQIVND (reference sequence). This CDR3 has 13 amino acids. This chain's CDR3 is CASSIAFSYEQYF. CDR3 DNA sequence: TGTGCCAGTAGTATAGCGTTCAGCTACGAGCAGTACTTC.

The J gene is TRBJ2-1, the V gene TRBV4-3; D not resolved. V lost 1 base to trimming and J lost 5 bases, with 9 bases between them. This CDR3 comprises 14 residues. CDR1 is LGHNA and CDR2 is YSLEER in the germline V gene. This chain's CDR3 is CASSQGIVDNEQFF. In DNA form, the CDR3 reads TGCGCCAGCAGCCAAGGAATAGTCGACAATGAGCAGTTCTTC.

V is TRBV2 and J is TRBJ1-3; TRBD1 is a possible D gene (5 bases). The CDR3 covers 15 residues. Trimming took 2 bases from V and 4 from J, leaving 12 bases between them. Germline loops: CDR1 SNHLY, CDR2 FYNNEI. The CDR3 DNA is TGTGCCAGCAGTGAATTCAGGGCGTCGGGAAACACCATATATTTT. Its protein is CASSEFRASGNTIYF.

The chain is built from TRBV7-6 and TRBJ2-3; TRBD1 might be the D (6 bases). Germline values: CDR1 SGHVS, CDR2 FNYEAQ. The CDR3 is 15 residues long. The germline V and J ends were trimmed by 7 bases and 0 bases, with 14 bases remaining between them. The CDR3 nucleotides are TGTGCCAGCATCATACTCAGGGGTAGCACAGATACGCAGTATTTT. Translation gives CASIILRGSTDTQYF.

The chain carries TRBV5-6 and TRBJ2-1, with D perhaps TRBD2 (5 bases). V lost 0 bases and J 9 bases, leaving 7 bases between the germline ends. CDR1 and CDR2 from the germline V gene are SGHDT and YYEEEE. The CDR3 has 12 amino acids. CDR3 residues: CASSLAEGEQFF. The CDR3, as DNA: TGTGCCAGCAGCTTGGCTGAGGGTGAGCAGTTCTTC.

This clone was seen just once. The junction departs from germline at one end; a sequencing error may be responsible. The chain links TRBV19 to TRBJ2-7, with D possibly TRBD1 on 6 matching bases. The CDR3 length is 15 residues. The germline CDR1 and CDR2 sequences are LNHDA and SQIVND (reference sequence). The CDR3 DNA reads TGTGCCAGTAGTGTAGACAGGCTTAGCTCCTACGAGCAGTACTTC. Translation gives CASSVDRLSSYEQYF.

The CDR3 here is CASSQNPGLAYNEQFF. The CDR3 DNA is TGTGCCAGCAGCCAGAATCCGGGACTAGCCTACAATGAGCAGTTCTTC. This chain links TRBV7-2 with TRBJ2-1; 8 bases align to TRBD2. J gave up 2 bases and V 5 bases, and 8 bases lay outside the gene matches. CDR1 is SGHTA and CDR2 is FQGNSA in the germline V gene. This CDR3 is 16 amino acids long.

The gene calls are TRBV6-5 and TRBJ1-3; D is uncertain. Trimming removed 4 bases at V and 10 bases at J, with 20 bases between. The CDR3 contains 15 residues. The V gene's germline CDR1 is MNHEY and CDR2 SVGAGI. Here the CDR3 DNA reads TGTGCCAGCAGTTCCGCTTGGGCCTTCGGAGTTACCATATATTTT. Protein product: CASSSAWAFGVTIYF.

The V gene is TRBV6-5, the J gene TRBJ1-2; maybe TRBD1 (5 bases). The CDR3 is 15 amino acids. With 1 base removed from V and 2 bases from J, the gap between germline ends came to 11 bases. Germline-derived CDR1 and CDR2 are MNHEY and SVGAGI. CDR3 in DNA: TGTGCCAGCAGTTACTTTTCGGGACGGAACTATGGCTACACCTTC. The encoded protein is CASSYFSGRNYGYTF.

This clone appeared a single time. CDR3 region: CAISESETGTYEQYF. The CDR3 nucleotides are TGTGCCATCAGTGAGTCGGAAACAGGGACCTACGAGCAGTACTTC. V gene TRBV10-3 combines with J gene TRBJ2-7, with D tentatively TRBD1 (6 bases). V lost 0 bases and J 2 bases, leaving 11 bases between the germline ends. Germline V gives CDR1 ENHRY, CDR2 SYGVKD. CDR3 size: 15 residues.

The chain is built from TRBV7-9 and TRBJ1-6; TRBD1 is a possible D gene (6 bases). Per germline, CDR1 SEHNR and CDR2 FQNEAQ (reference sequence). The V and J ends lost 10 bases and 10 bases respectively, with 17 bases between them. CDR3 length equals 13 residues. Written as DNA, the CDR3 is TGTGCCACCCTTCTAGGGGGAGGATCACCCCTCCACTTT. As protein: CATLLGGGSPLHF.

V is TRBV6-1 and J is TRBJ2-3, with D perhaps matching TRBD1 (5 bases). Germline assignment: CDR1 MNHNS and CDR2 SASEGT. The V end lost 3 bases, the J end lost 1 base, and 17 bases lay between the germline ends. This CDR3 has 17 amino acids. CDR3 amino acids: CASSESRVGYRTDTQYF. Written as DNA, the CDR3 is TGTGCCAGCAGTGAGTCCAGGGTAGGTTACCGCACAGATACGCAGTATTTT.

This clone has only a few counts. The chain carries TRBV10-2 and TRBJ1-5, with 8 bases identical to TRBD1. V lost 4 bases and J lost 5; bases outside the gene matches: 4. The length of the CDR3 is 14 residues. CDR1 is WSHSY and CDR2 is SAAADI in the germline V gene. The CDR3 region is CASSGTGLDQPQHF. The DNA for the CDR3 is TGCGCCAGCAGTGGGACAGGGCTTGATCAGCCCCAGCATTTT.

The chain links TRBV28 to TRBJ2-3; D gene ambiguous. The CDR3 totals 12 residues. Germline V lookup: CDR1 MDHEN, CDR2 SYDVKM. V lost 5 bases, J lost 2 bases, and 5 bases lay in between. CDR3 bases: TGTGCCAGCAGTCTCAACACAGATACGCAGTATTTT. Translated: CASSLNTDTQYF. The complete variable domain, with remaining parts taken from reference TRBV28 and TRBJ2-3, reads DVKVTQSSRYLVKRTGEKVFLECVQDMDHENMFWYRQDPGLGLRLIYFSYDVKMKEKGDIPEGYSVSREKKERFSLILESASTNQTSMYLCASSLNTDTQYFGPGTRLTVL.

As DNA, the CDR3 is TGTGCCAGCAGCTACCCCCGAACTCACGAGCAGTACTTC. This codes for CASSYPRTHEQYF. This chain uses TRBV7-9 with TRBJ2-7; D not resolved. This CDR3 region has 13 residues. Trimming stripped 4 bases from V and 5 bases from J, with 12 bases between. Germline V lookup: CDR1 SEHNR, CDR2 FQNEAQ (reference sequence).

Turning to this clone: Other DNA sequences in this specimen translate into the identical CDR3. The chain has TRBV28 and TRBJ2-1, with D unclear. Per the germline V gene, CDR1 is MDHEN and CDR2 is SYDVKM. Trimming stripped 6 bases from V and 4 bases from J, with 7 bases between. The CDR3 is made up of 12 amino acids. CDR3 protein: CASSYNYNEQFF. DNA of the CDR3: TGTGCCAGCAGCTACAATTACAATGAGCAGTTCTTC.

This chain uses TRBV7-9 with TRBJ1-2; D is perhaps TRBD1 (5 bases). CDR1 and CDR2 from the germline V gene are SEHNR and FQNEAQ (reference sequence). V was shortened by 1 base and J by 8 bases, with 17 bases between the two germline ends. This CDR3 contains 15 residues. The chain's CDR3 is CASSLVSAAGDGYTF. Written as DNA, the CDR3 is TGTGCCAGCAGCTTAGTTTCGGCGGCCGGGGACGGCTACACCTTC.